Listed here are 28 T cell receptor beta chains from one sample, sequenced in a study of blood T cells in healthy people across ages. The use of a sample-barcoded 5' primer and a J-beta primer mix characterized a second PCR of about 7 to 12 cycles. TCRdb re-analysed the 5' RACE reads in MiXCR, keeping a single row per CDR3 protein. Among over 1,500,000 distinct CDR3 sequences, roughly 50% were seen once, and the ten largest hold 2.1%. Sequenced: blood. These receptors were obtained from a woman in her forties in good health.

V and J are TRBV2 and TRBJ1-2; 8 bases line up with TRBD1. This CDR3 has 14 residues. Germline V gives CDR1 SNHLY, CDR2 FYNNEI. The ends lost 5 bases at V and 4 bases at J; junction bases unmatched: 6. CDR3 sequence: CASSQDREAYGYTF. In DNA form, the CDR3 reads TGTGCCAGCAGTCAGGACAGGGAGGCCTATGGCTACACCTTC.

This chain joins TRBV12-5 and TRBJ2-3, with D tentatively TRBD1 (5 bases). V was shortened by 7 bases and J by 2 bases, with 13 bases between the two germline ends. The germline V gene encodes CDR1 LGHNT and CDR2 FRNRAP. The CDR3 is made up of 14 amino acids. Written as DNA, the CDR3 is TGTGCTAGTGCCACGACAGAGACCACAGATACGCAGTATTTT. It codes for CASATTETTDTQYF.

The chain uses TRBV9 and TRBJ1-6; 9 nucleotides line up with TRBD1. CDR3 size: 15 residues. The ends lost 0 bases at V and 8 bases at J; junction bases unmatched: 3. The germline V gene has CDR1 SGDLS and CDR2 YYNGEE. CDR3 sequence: CASSVADRGYSPLHF. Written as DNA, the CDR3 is TGTGCCAGCAGCGTAGCGGACAGGGGCTATTCACCCCTCCACTTT.

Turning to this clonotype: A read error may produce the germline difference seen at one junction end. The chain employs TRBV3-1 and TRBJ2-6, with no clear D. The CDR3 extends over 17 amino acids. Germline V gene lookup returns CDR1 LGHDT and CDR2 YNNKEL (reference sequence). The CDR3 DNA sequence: TGTGCCAGCGGCCAAGGCGAGGCCGCCCCTGGGGCCAACGTCCTGACTTTC. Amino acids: CASGQGEAAPGANVLTF. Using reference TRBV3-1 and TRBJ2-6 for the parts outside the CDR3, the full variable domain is DTAVSQTPKYLVTQMGNDKSIKCEQNLGHDTMYWYKQDSKKFLKIMFSYNNKELIINETVPNRFSPKSPDKAHLNLHINSLELGDSAVYFCASGQGEAAPGANVLTFGAGSRLTVL.

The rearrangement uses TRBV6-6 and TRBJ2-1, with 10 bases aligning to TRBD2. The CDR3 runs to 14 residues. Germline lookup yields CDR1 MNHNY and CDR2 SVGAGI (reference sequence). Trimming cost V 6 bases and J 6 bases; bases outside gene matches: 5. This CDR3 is CASRAGGLGNEQFF. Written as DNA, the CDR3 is TGTGCCAGCAGAGCGGGGGGGCTAGGCAATGAGCAGTTCTTC.

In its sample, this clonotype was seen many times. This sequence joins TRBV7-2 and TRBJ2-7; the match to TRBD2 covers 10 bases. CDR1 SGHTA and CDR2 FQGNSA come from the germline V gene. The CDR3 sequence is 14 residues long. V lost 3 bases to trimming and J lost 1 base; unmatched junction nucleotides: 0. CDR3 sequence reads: CASSFSGGSYEQYF. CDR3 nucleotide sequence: TGTGCCAGCAGCTTTAGCGGGGGGTCCTACGAGCAGTACTTC.

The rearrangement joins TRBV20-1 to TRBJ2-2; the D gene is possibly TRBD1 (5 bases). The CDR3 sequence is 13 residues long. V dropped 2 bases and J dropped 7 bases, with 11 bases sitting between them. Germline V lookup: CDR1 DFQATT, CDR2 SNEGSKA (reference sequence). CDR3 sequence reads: CSARTRANGELFF. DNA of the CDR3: TGCAGTGCTAGAACCAGGGCTAACGGGGAGCTGTTTTTT.

CDR3 sequence: CASSEVEGAYGYTF. In DNA form, the CDR3 reads TGTGCCAGCAGTGAAGTAGAGGGGGCCTATGGCTACACCTTC. The chain links TRBV6-1 to TRBJ1-2; 7 nucleotides align to TRBD1. Trimming cost V 1 base and J 4 bases; bases outside gene matches: 3. CDR3 length: 14 residues. Looked up from germline, CDR1 is MNHNS and CDR2 is SASEGT.

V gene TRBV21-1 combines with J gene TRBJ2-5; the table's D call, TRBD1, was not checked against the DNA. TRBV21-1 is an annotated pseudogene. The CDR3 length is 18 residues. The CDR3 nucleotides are TGTGCCAGCAGCAAAGAGGAGGACAGCCAGGGGAGTGAAGAGACCCAGTACTTC. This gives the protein CASSKEEDSQGSEETQYF.

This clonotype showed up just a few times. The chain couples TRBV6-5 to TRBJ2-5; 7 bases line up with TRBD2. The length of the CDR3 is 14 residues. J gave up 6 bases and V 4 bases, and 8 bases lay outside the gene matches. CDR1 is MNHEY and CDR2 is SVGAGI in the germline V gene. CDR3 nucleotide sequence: TGTGCCAGCAGTTTCCTCGGGGGGAGACAGACCCAGTACTTC. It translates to CASSFLGGRQTQYF.

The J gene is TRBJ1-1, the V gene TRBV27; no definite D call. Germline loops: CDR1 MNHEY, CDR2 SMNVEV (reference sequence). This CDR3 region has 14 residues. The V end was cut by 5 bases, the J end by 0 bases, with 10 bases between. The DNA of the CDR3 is TGTGCCAGCAGTCCGCGAAACATGAACACTGAAGCTTTCTTT. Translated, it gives CASSPRNMNTEAFF.

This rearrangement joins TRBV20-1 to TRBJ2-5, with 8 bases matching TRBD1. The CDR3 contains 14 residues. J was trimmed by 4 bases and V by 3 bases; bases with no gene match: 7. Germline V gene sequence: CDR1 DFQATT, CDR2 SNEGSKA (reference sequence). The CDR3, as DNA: TGCAGTGCTAGCCCCGGGACAGGTGTAGAGACCCAGTACTTC. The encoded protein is CSASPGTGVETQYF.

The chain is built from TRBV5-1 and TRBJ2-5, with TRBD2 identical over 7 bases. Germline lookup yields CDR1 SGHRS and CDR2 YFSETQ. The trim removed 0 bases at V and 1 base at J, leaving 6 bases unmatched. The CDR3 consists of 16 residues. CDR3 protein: CASSLAVWGGQETQYF. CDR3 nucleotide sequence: TGCGCCAGCAGCTTGGCCGTGTGGGGGGGCCAAGAGACCCAGTACTTC.

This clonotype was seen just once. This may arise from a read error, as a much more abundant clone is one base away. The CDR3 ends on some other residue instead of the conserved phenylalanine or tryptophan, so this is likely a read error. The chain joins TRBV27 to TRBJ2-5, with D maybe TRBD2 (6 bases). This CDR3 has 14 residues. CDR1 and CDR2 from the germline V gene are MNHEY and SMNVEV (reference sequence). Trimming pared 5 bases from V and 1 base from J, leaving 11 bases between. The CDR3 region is CASSVEGRQETQYL. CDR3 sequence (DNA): TGTGCCAGCAGTGTGGAGGGCCGCCAAGAGACCCAGTACTTA.

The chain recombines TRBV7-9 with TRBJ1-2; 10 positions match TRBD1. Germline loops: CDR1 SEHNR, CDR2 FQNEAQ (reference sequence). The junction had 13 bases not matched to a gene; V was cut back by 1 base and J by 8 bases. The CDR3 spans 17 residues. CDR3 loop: CASSLGRGQGLSFGYTF. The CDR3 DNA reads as TGTGCCAGCAGCTTAGGCCGGGGACAGGGGCTCTCTTTCGGCTACACCTTC.

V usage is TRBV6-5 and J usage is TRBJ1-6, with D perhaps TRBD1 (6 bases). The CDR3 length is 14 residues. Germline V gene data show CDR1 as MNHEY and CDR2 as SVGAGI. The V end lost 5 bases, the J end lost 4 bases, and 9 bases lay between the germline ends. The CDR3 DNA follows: TGTGCCAGCAGTGAAGGACAGTATAATTCACCCCTCCACTTT. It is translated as CASSEGQYNSPLHF.

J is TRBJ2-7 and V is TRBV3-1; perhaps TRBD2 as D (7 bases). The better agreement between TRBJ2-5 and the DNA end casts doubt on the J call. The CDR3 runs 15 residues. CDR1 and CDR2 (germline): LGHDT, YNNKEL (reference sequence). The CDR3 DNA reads TGTGCCAGCAGCCGTTCTACACAGGGAGGGGAGACCCAGTACTTC. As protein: CASSRSTQGGETQYF.

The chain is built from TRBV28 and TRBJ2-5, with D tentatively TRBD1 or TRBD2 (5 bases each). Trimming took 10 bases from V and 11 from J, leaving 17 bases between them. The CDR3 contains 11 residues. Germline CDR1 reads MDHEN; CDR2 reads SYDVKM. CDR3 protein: CAIRRDLLQYF. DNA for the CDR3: TGTGCCATACGAAGGGACCTTCTGCAGTACTTC.

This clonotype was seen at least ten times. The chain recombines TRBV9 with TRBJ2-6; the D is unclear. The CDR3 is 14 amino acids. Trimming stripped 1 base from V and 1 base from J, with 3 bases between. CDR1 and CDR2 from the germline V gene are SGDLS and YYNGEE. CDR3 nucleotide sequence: TGTGCCAGCAGCGTAAGATCTGGGGCCAACGTCCTGACTTTC. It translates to CASSVRSGANVLTF.

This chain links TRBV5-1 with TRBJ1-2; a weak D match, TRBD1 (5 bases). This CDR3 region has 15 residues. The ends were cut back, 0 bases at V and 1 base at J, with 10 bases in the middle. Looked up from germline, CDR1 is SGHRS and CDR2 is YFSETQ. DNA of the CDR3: TGCGCCAGCAGCTTGGGACAGATTGTTAACTATGGCTACACCTTC. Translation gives CASSLGQIVNYGYTF.

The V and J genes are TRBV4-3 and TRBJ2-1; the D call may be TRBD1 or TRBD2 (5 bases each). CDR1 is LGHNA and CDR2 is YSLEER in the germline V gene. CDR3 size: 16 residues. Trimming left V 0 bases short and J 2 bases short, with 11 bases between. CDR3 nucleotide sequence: TGCGCCAGCAGCCAAGAGGATGGGGGTGCCTACAATGAGCAGTTCTTC. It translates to CASSQEDGGAYNEQFF.

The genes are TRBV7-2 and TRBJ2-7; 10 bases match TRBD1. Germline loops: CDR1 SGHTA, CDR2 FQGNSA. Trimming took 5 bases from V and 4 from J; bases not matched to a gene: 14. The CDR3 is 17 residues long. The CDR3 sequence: CASSRPSGTGVFYEQYF. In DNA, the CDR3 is TGTGCCAGCAGCCGACCGTCCGGGACAGGGGTCTTTTACGAGCAGTACTTC.

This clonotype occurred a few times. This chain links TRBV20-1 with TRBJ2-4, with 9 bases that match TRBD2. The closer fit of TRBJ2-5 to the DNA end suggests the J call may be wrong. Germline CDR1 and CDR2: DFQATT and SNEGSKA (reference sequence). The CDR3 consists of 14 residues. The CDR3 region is CSAVPGLAAETQYF. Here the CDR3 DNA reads TGCAGTGCTGTACCGGGACTAGCCGCAGAGACCCAGTACTTC.

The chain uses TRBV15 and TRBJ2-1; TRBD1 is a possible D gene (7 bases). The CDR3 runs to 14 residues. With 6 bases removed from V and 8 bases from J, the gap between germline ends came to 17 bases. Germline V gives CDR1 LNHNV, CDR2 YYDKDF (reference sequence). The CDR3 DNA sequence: TGTGCCACCAGGTTCCGGACAGGCGGGGATGAGCAGTTCTTC. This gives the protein CATRFRTGGDEQFF.

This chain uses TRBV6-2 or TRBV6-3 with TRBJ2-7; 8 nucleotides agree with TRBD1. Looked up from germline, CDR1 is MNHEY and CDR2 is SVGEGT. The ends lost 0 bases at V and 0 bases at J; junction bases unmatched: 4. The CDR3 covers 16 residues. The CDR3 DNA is TGTGCCAGCAGTTACTCCCAGGGGGCGAGCTCCTACGAGCAGTACTTC. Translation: CASSYSQGASSYEQYF.

CDR3 coding DNA: TGTGCCAGCAGCCGGACTAGCGCCCCCCAAGAGACCCAGTACTTC. As protein: CASSRTSAPQETQYF. V is TRBV4-2 and J is TRBJ2-5, with 9 nucleotides matching TRBD2. The CDR3 has 15 residues. Trimming took 4 bases from V and 1 from J; bases not matched to a gene: 4. CDR1 and CDR2 from the germline V gene are LGHNA and YNFKEQ.

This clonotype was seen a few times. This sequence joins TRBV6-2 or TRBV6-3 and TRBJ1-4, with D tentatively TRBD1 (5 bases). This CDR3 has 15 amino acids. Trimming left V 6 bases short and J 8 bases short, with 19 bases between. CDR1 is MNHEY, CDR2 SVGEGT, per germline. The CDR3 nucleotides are TGTGCCAGCAGAAACGCGAGGGGTCGCGGCGAAAAACTGTTTTTT. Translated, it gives CASRNARGRGEKLFF.

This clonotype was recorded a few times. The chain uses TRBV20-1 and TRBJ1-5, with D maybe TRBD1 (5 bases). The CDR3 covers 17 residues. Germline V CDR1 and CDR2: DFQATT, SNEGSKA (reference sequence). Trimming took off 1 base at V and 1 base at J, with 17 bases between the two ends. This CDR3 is CSARAMGTRGSNQPQHF. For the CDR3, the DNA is TGCAGTGCTAGAGCTATGGGGACGCGTGGGAGCAATCAGCCCCAGCATTTT.